This entry is about one T cell receptor (beta chain). This sample stems from a study of blood T cell repertoires in COVID-19. TCRdb keeps only in-frame clones here, not all; method: immunoSEQ multiplex PCR. The profile shows about 270,000 clones, about 89% of them singletons. The germline gives CDR1 SGHTA, CDR2 FQGTGA. The CDR3 extends over 15 amino acids. The V gene end was trimmed by 2 bases and the J gene end by 2 bases; junction bases not matched to a gene: 5. The clonotype was recovered from a man aged 35 to 55 with active or convalescent COVID-19. Sequenced material: peripheral blood. This rearrangement joins TRBV7-3 to TRBJ2-7; 8 nucleotides align to TRBD1. The CDR3, as DNA: TGTGCCAGCAGCTTAGCGGGACAGGCGACCTACGAGCAGTACTTC. It yields the protein CASSLAGQATYEQYF.